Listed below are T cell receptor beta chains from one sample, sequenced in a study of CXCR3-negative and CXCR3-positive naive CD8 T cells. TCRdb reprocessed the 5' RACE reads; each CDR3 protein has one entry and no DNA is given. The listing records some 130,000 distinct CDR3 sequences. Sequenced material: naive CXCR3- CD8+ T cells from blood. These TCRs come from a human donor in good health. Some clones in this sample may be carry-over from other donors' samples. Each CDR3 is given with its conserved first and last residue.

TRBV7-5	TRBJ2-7	CISVSEEGLRSSYEQYF
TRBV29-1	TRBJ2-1	CSPRTGGNEQFF
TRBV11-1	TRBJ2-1	CASSLPGSVTYNEQFF
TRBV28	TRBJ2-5	CASSFEGWETQYF
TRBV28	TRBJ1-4	CASSLETATNEKLFF
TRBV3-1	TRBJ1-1	CASSLLGNMNTEAFF
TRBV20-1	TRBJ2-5	CSARGSRETQYF
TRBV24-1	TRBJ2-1	CATSDQRQSYNEQFF
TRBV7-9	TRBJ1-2	CASSLAEWAGDGYTF
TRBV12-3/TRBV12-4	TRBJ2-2	CASSSNTLGNTGELFF
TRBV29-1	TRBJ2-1	CSVFVGDKSYNEQFF
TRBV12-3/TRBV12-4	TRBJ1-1	CASRTRDTPTRTEAFF
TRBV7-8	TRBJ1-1	CASSLGYATEAFF
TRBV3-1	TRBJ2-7	CVSSPPGHPYEQYF
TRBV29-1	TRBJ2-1	CSVEPWPRDPSNEQFF
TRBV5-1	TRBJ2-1	CASSLQPPGHDEQFF
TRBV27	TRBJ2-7	CASSSHAYEQYF
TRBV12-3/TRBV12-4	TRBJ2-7	CASSLRQGASYEQYF
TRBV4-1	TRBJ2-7	CASSQDHREDEQYF
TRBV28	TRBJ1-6	CASSLGGNSPLHF
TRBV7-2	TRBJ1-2	CASSPQGVPLVGYTF
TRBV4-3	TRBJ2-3	CASSQLGLAGNTQYF
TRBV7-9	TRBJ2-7	CASSLPADRGYPYEQYF
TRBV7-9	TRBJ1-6	CASSPFRRGDSPLHF
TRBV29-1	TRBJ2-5	CSAPGQSQETQYF
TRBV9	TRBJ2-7	CASSEGTGVGGYYEQYF
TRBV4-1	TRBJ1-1	CASSVRGSGITEAFF
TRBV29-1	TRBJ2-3	CSVGPAVPDTQYF